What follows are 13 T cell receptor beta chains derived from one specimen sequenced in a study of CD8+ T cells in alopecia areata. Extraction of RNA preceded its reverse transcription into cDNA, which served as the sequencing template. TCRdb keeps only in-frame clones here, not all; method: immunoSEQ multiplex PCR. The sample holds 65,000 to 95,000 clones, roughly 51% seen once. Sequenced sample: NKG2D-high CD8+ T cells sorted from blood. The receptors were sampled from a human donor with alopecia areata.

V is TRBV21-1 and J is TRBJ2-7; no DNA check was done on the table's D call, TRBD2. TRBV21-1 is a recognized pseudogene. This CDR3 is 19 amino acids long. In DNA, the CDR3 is TGTGCCAGCAGCAAAGTTTCCCGATGTAGGACTAGCGGGGAATACGAGCAGTACTTC. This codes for CASSKVSRCRTSGEYEQYF.

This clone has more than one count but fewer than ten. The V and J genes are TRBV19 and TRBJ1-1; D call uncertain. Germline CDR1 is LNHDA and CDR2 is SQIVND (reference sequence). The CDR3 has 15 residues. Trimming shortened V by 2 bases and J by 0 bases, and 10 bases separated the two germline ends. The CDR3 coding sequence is TGTGCCAGTAGTATATACGCGGGTATGAACACTGAAGCTTTCTTT. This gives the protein CASSIYAGMNTEAFF.

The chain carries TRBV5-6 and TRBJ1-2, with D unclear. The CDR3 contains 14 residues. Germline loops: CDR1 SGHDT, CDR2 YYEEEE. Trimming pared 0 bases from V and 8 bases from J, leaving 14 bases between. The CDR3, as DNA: TGTGCCAGCAGCTTGGCCCACTCGCCCGAAGGCTACACCTTC. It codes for CASSLAHSPEGYTF.

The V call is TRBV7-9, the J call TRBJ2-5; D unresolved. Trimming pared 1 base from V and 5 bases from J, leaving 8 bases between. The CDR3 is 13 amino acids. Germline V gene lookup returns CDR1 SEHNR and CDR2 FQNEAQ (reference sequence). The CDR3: CASSLESGETQYF. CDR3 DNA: TGTGCCAGCAGCTTAGAGTCCGGGGAGACCCAGTACTTC.

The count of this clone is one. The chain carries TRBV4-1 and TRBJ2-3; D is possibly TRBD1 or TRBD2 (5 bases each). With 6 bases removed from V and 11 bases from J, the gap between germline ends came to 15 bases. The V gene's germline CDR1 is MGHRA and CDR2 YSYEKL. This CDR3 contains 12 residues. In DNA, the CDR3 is TGCGCCAGCAGAAGCGAGGGACGCAGGCAGTATTTT. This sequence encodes CASRSEGRRQYF.

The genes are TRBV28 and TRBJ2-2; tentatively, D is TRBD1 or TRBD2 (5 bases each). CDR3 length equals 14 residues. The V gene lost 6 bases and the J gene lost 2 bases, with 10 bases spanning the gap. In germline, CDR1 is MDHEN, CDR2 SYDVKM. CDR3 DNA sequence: TGTGCCAGCAGCCCACGGGACAACACCGGGGAGCTGTTTTTT. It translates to CASSPRDNTGELFF.

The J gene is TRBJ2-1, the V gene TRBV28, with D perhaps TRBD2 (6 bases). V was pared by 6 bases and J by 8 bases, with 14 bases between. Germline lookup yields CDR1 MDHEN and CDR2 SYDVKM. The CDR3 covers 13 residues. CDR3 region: CASRRTSFHEQFF. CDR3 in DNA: TGTGCCAGCAGACGAACTAGCTTCCATGAGCAGTTCTTC. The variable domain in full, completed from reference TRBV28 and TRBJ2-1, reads DVKVTQSSRYLVKRTGEKVFLECVQDMDHENMFWYRQDPGLGLRLIYFSYDVKMKEKGDIPEGYSVSREKKERFSLILESASTNQTSMYLCASRRTSFHEQFFGPGTRLTVL.

In DNA, the CDR3 is TGTGCCAGCAGCATCGACAGGGGGAACTACGAGCAGTACTTC. Translated, it gives CASSIDRGNYEQYF. The chain is built from TRBV7-2 and TRBJ2-7; TRBD1 matches 9 bases. This CDR3 has 14 amino acids. V lost 5 bases to trimming and J lost 3 bases; unmatched junction nucleotides: 5. Per germline, CDR1 SGHTA and CDR2 FQGNSA.

The CDR3 DNA follows: TGTGCCTGGAGTCCAGGGACTAGCGGAACAGATACGCAGTATTTT. Protein sequence: CAWSPGTSGTDTQYF. The V call is TRBV30, the J call TRBJ2-3; 11 bases line up with TRBD2. The CDR3 sequence is 15 residues long. Trimming cost V 2 bases and J 3 bases; bases outside gene matches: 4. CDR1 and CDR2 from the germline V gene are GTSNPN and SVGIG (reference sequence).

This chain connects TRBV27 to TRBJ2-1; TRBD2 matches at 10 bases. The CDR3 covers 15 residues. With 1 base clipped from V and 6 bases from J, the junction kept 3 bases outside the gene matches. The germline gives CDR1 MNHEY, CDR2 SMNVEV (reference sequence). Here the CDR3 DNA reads TGTGCCAGCAGTTTATGGGCTAGCGGGAGCAATGAGCAGTTCTTC. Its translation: CASSLWASGSNEQFF.

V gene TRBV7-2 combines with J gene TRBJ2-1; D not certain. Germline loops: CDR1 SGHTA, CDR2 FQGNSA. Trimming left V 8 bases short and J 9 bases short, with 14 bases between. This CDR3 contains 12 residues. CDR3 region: CASLNRLGEQFF. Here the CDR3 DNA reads TGTGCCAGCCTCAACCGGTTGGGTGAGCAGTTCTTC. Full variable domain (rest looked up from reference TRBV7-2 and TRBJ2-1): GAGVSQSPSNKVTEKGKDVELRCDPISGHTALYWYRQSLGQGLEFLIYFQGNSAPDKSGLPSDRFSAERTGGSVSTLTIQRTQQEDSAVYLCASLNRLGEQFFGPGTRLTVL.

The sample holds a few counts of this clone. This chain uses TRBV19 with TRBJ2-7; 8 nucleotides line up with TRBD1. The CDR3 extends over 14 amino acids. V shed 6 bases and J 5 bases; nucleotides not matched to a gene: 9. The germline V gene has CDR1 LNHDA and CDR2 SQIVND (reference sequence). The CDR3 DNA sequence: TGTGCCAGTAGCGGACAGGGCAATCGGAACGAGCAGTACTTC. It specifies CASSGQGNRNEQYF.

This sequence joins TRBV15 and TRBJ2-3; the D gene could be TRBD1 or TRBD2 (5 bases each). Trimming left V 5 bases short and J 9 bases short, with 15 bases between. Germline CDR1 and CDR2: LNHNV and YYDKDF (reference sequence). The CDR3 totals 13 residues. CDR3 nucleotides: TGTGCCACCAGCGCCATTGGGGGAAAGACGCAGTATTTT. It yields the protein CATSAIGGKTQYF.